These T cell receptor beta chains were read from a single sample in a study of blood T cell repertoires in COVID-19. The table came from immunoSEQ multiplex PCR; TCRdb's copy has only in-frame clones and leaves some out. The table lists around 140,000 clones, about 86% of them singletons. The sample consisted of PBMCs or T cells enriched from blood (not recorded which). Receptors were obtained from a man aged 40-49 years with acute COVID-19. Each CDR3 is given with its conserved first and last residue. The D gene is left open where the match is weak. Clone sizes are given selectively: once, few, many, or a class where the clone is expanded.

clone_size: .
v_call: TRBV19
j_call: TRBJ1-1
d_call: .
cdr3_nt: TGTGCCAGTAGTCCTCCCAAGACAGTTGAAGCTTTCTTT
cdr3_aa: CASSPPKTVEAFF

clone_size: .
v_call: TRBV28
j_call: TRBJ1-2
d_call: .
cdr3_nt: TGTGCCAGCAGTTTACAACAGGGACTAACTAACTATGGCTACACCTTC
cdr3_aa: CASSLQQGLTNYGYTF

clone_size: .
v_call: TRBV14
j_call: TRBJ2-7
d_call: .
cdr3_nt: TGTGCCAGCAGCCTCCAATTCTACGAGCAGTACTTC
cdr3_aa: CASSLQFYEQYF

clone_size: .
v_call: TRBV16
j_call: TRBJ2-7
d_call: .
cdr3_nt: TGTGCCAGCAGCCAATGGACGGGGGAGGTAAACGAGCAGTACTTC
cdr3_aa: CASSQWTGEVNEQYF

clone_size: once
v_call: TRBV15
j_call: TRBJ1-5
d_call: .
cdr3_nt: TGTGCCACCAGAGAGGTATCGGTGGGGCCCCAGCATTTT
cdr3_aa: CATREVSVGPQHF

clone_size: .
v_call: TRBV5-4
j_call: TRBJ2-3
d_call: TRBD2
cdr3_nt: TGTGCCAGCAGCGGGATGGGACTAGCGGTCTCCGCAGATACGCAGTATTTT
cdr3_aa: CASSGMGLAVSADTQYF

clone_size: .
v_call: TRBV11-2
j_call: TRBJ1-1
d_call: .
cdr3_nt: TGTGCCAGCAGCTTTGACAGCCTGAACACTGAAGCTTTCTTT
cdr3_aa: CASSFDSLNTEAFF

clone_size: .
v_call: TRBV6-4
j_call: TRBJ2-1
d_call: TRBD2
cdr3_nt: TGTGCCAGCAGTGTTGGCGGGAGAAGCGGTGAGCAGTTCTTC
cdr3_aa: CASSVGGRSGEQFF

clone_size: .
v_call: TRBV7-7
j_call: TRBJ2-3
d_call: .
cdr3_nt: TGTGCTAGCAGCCCTACTAGTACCACAGATACGCAGTATTTT
cdr3_aa: CASSPTSTTDTQYF

clone_size: .
v_call: TRBV19
j_call: TRBJ1-5
d_call: .
cdr3_nt: TGTGCCAGTAGTCCAGGGGTAGATCAGCCCCAGCATTTT
cdr3_aa: CASSPGVDQPQHF

clone_size: few
v_call: TRBV4-2
j_call: TRBJ2-3
d_call: TRBD2
cdr3_nt: TGTGCCAGCAGCCAAGAGCTGATCCGCGGGGGGGCCATAGCAGATACGCAGTATTTT
cdr3_aa: CASSQELIRGGAIADTQYF

clone_size: .
v_call: TRBV4-2
j_call: TRBJ2-7
d_call: TRBD1
cdr3_nt: TGTGCCAGCAGCCTCCGGGACAGGGGTTACGAGCAGTACTTC
cdr3_aa: CASSLRDRGYEQYF

clone_size: .
v_call: TRBV9
j_call: TRBJ1-1
d_call: TRBD1
cdr3_nt: TGTGCCAGCAGCCCCCAGGGGGACGGTGAAGCTTTCTTT
cdr3_aa: CASSPQGDGEAFF

clone_size: once
v_call: TRBV11-3
j_call: TRBJ2-3
d_call: .
cdr3_nt: TGTGCCAGCAGCTTAGATGGGCGAGGGGGTGAAGATACGCAGTATTTT
cdr3_aa: CASSLDGRGGEDTQYF

clone_size: .
v_call: TRBV9
j_call: TRBJ1-2
d_call: TRBD1
cdr3_nt: TGTGCCAGCAGCGCCGGGACAGGGCGAGGCTATGGCTACACCTTC
cdr3_aa: CASSAGTGRGYGYTF

clone_size: .
v_call: TRBV5-1
j_call: TRBJ1-4
d_call: .
cdr3_nt: TGCGCCAGCAGCCGCACACAGGGTCTGAATGAAAAACTGTTTTTT
cdr3_aa: CASSRTQGLNEKLFF

clone_size: few
v_call: TRBV19
j_call: TRBJ1-2
d_call: TRBD1
cdr3_nt: TGTGCCAGCCACGCCCCGGACAGGGCGCGCGGCTACACCTTC
cdr3_aa: CASHAPDRARGYTF

clone_size: .
v_call: TRBV7-9
j_call: TRBJ2-7
d_call: TRBD1
cdr3_nt: TGTGCCAGCAGCATGGGACAGGGGGACTACGAGCAGTACTTC
cdr3_aa: CASSMGQGDYEQYF

clone_size: .
v_call: TRBV9
j_call: TRBJ2-3
d_call: TRBD2
cdr3_nt: TGTGCCAGCAGCCGTACTTCACTAGCGGGAAACACCGATACGCAGTATTTT
cdr3_aa: CASSRTSLAGNTDTQYF

clone_size: .
v_call: TRBV6-5
j_call: TRBJ1-2
d_call: TRBD1
cdr3_nt: TGTGCCAGCAGCCACGACAGGGGTCACTATGGCTACACCTTC
cdr3_aa: CASSHDRGHYGYTF

clone_size: .
v_call: TRBV29-1
j_call: TRBJ2-3
d_call: .
cdr3_nt: TGCAGCGTTGATGGAGCCCACACAGATACGCAGTATTTT
cdr3_aa: CSVDGAHTDTQYF

clone_size: .
v_call: TRBV18
j_call: TRBJ1-2
d_call: TRBD1
cdr3_nt: TGTGCCAGCTCACCTGGACAGGCTAACTATGGCTACACCTTC
cdr3_aa: CASSPGQANYGYTF

clone_size: .
v_call: TRBV5-6
j_call: TRBJ2-2
d_call: .
cdr3_nt: TGTGCCAGCAGCTTGGGGGGCGTAAACACCGGGGAGCTGTTTTTT
cdr3_aa: CASSLGGVNTGELFF

clone_size: few
v_call: TRBV6-6
j_call: TRBJ1-5
d_call: .
cdr3_nt: TGTGCCAGCAGCCCTGTAAATAGCAATCAGCCCCAGCATTTT
cdr3_aa: CASSPVNSNQPQHF

clone_size: .
v_call: TRBV7-3
j_call: TRBJ1-1
d_call: .
cdr3_nt: TGTGCCAGCAGCTTCCAGCGGGGCACAGCTTTCTTT
cdr3_aa: CASSFQRGTAFF

clone_size: .
v_call: TRBV7-9
j_call: TRBJ1-2
d_call: .
cdr3_nt: TGTGCCAGCAGCTTTAGTACCAACTATGGCTACACCTTC
cdr3_aa: CASSFSTNYGYTF

clone_size: .
v_call: TRBV28
j_call: TRBJ1-1
d_call: .
cdr3_nt: TGTGCCAGCAGTTTCGAACATGGGTCGAGGACTGAAGCTTTCTTT
cdr3_aa: CASSFEHGSRTEAFF

clone_size: .
v_call: TRBV18
j_call: TRBJ2-7
d_call: TRBD1
cdr3_nt: TGTGCCAGCTCACCGCCGTCAGGGGGCGGAGGCGAGCAGTACTTC
cdr3_aa: CASSPPSGGGGEQYF

clone_size: .
v_call: TRBV7-9
j_call: TRBJ2-7
d_call: TRBD1
cdr3_nt: TGTGCCAGCACCGGCGGACAGGGGGGTTCCTACGAGCAGTACTTC
cdr3_aa: CASTGGQGGSYEQYF

clone_size: .
v_call: TRBV19
j_call: TRBJ2-1
d_call: .
cdr3_nt: TGTGCCAGTAGTTTACAGGGAGGGTGGCAGTTCTTC
cdr3_aa: CASSLQGGWQFF

clone_size: .
v_call: TRBV30
j_call: TRBJ1-3
d_call: .
cdr3_nt: TGTGCCTGGTCGGGATCTGGAAACACCATATATTTT
cdr3_aa: CAWSGSGNTIYF

clone_size: .
v_call: TRBV7-8
j_call: TRBJ1-2
d_call: TRBD1
cdr3_nt: TGTGCCAGCAGCCGAGACTGGACAGGGGGGATCTATGGCTACACCTTC
cdr3_aa: CASSRDWTGGIYGYTF

clone_size: .
v_call: TRBV5-8
j_call: TRBJ2-1
d_call: TRBD2
cdr3_nt: TGTGCCAGCAGACAGCGGGGTCTGACCTACAATGAGCAGTTCTTC
cdr3_aa: CASRQRGLTYNEQFF

clone_size: .
v_call: TRBV6-2/TRBV6-3
j_call: TRBJ1-2
d_call: .
cdr3_nt: TGTGCCAGCAGTCCGTCGAACATACAGCGGTATGGCTACACCTTC
cdr3_aa: CASSPSNIQRYGYTF

clone_size: .
v_call: TRBV24-1
j_call: TRBJ2-7
d_call: TRBD2
cdr3_nt: TGTGCCACCAGTACTAGCGGGAGAGGGTACGAGCAGTACTTC
cdr3_aa: CATSTSGRGYEQYF

clone_size: .
v_call: TRBV27
j_call: TRBJ2-4
d_call: .
cdr3_nt: TGTGCCAGGGTCCGGGGGGCCAAAAACATTCAGTACTTC
cdr3_aa: CARVRGAKNIQYF

clone_size: .
v_call: TRBV11-1
j_call: TRBJ1-2
d_call: .
cdr3_nt: TGTGCCAGCAGCCCTAACAGGGCCTCCTACACCTTC
cdr3_aa: CASSPNRASYTF

clone_size: .
v_call: TRBV7-9
j_call: TRBJ2-7
d_call: .
cdr3_nt: TGTGCCAGCAGCCCCCCGGCGGGCTACGAGCAGTACTTC
cdr3_aa: CASSPPAGYEQYF

clone_size: .
v_call: TRBV5-6
j_call: TRBJ1-1
d_call: .
cdr3_nt: TGTGCCAGCAGCCCCGGAGGTACTGAAGCTTTCTTT
cdr3_aa: CASSPGGTEAFF

clone_size: few
v_call: TRBV11-2
j_call: TRBJ2-7
d_call: TRBD2
cdr3_nt: TGTGCCAGCAGCTTAGCTAGCGGGACCTGGGAGCAGTACTTC
cdr3_aa: CASSLASGTWEQYF

clone_size: .
v_call: TRBV7-2
j_call: TRBJ2-3
d_call: .
cdr3_nt: TGTGCCAGCAGCTTAGCATTTCTATTGGATACGCAGTATTTT
cdr3_aa: CASSLAFLLDTQYF

clone_size: .
v_call: TRBV10-1
j_call: TRBJ2-1
d_call: TRBD1
cdr3_nt: TGCGCCAGCAGTGACCCCGGGACAGCTTACAATGAGCAGTTCTTC
cdr3_aa: CASSDPGTAYNEQFF

clone_size: .
v_call: TRBV6-5
j_call: TRBJ1-2
d_call: TRBD1
cdr3_nt: TGTGCCAGCAGTCCCCAGGGGGGTGATTATGGCTACACCTTC
cdr3_aa: CASSPQGGDYGYTF

clone_size: .
v_call: TRBV27
j_call: TRBJ2-5
d_call: TRBD2
cdr3_nt: TGTGCCACCCGACTAGCGGGCGGGGAGACCCAGTACTTC
cdr3_aa: CATRLAGGETQYF

clone_size: .
v_call: TRBV18
j_call: TRBJ1-5
d_call: .
cdr3_nt: TGTGCCAGCTCAAAAAGGAGGGAGGGAGGTCAGCCCCAGCATTTT
cdr3_aa: CASSKRREGGQPQHF

clone_size: .
v_call: TRBV12-3/TRBV12-4
j_call: TRBJ2-1
d_call: .
cdr3_nt: TGTGCCAGCCGGGCGGGGCCCTACAATGAGCAGTTCTTC
cdr3_aa: CASRAGPYNEQFF

clone_size: .
v_call: TRBV18
j_call: TRBJ1-2
d_call: TRBD1
cdr3_nt: TGTGCCAGCTCACCCGGACAGGGAGTCTATGGCTACACCTTC
cdr3_aa: CASSPGQGVYGYTF

clone_size: .
v_call: TRBV24-1
j_call: TRBJ2-7
d_call: .
cdr3_nt: TGTGCCACCAGTGAACCTGACAGCCACGAGCAGTACTTC
cdr3_aa: CATSEPDSHEQYF

clone_size: .
v_call: TRBV6-6
j_call: TRBJ2-1
d_call: .
cdr3_nt: TGTGCCAGCAGTCCAAGCGCATCGGGACTGCGATACAATGAGCAGTTCTTC
cdr3_aa: CASSPSASGLRYNEQFF

clone_size: .
v_call: TRBV30
j_call: TRBJ2-3
d_call: TRBD1
cdr3_nt: TGTGCCTGGAGCCGGACAGGGTTAACAGATACGCAGTATTTT
cdr3_aa: CAWSRTGLTDTQYF

clone_size: .
v_call: TRBV6-4
j_call: TRBJ2-2
d_call: .
cdr3_nt: TGTGCCAGCAGTGACTCAGGGGCCACCGGGGAGCTGTTTTTT
cdr3_aa: CASSDSGATGELFF

clone_size: .
v_call: TRBV19
j_call: TRBJ2-3
d_call: TRBD2
cdr3_nt: TGTGCCAGTAAGTCGGGAGGGCGCACAGATACGCAGTATTTT
cdr3_aa: CASKSGGRTDTQYF

clone_size: .
v_call: TRBV5-1
j_call: TRBJ2-3
d_call: .
cdr3_nt: TGCGCCAGCAGCTTGGATGGGGTCCGAGGGGATACGCAGTATTTT
cdr3_aa: CASSLDGVRGDTQYF

clone_size: once
v_call: TRBV7-3
j_call: TRBJ2-1
d_call: .
cdr3_nt: TGTGCCAGCAGCACGACTAGTAACAATGAGCAGTTCTTC
cdr3_aa: CASSTTSNNEQFF